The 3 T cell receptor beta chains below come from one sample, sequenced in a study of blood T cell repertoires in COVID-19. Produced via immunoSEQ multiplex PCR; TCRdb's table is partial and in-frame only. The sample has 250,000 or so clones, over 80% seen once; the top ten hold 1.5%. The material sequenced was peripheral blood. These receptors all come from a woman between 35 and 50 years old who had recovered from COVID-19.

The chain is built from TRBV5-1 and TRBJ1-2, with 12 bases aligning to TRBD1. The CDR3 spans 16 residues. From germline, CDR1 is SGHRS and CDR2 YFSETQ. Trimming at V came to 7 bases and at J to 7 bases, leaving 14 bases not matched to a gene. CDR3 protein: CASGGTGTGGFGGYTF. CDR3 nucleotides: TGCGCCAGCGGGGGAACTGGGACAGGGGGCTTCGGTGGCTACACCTTC.

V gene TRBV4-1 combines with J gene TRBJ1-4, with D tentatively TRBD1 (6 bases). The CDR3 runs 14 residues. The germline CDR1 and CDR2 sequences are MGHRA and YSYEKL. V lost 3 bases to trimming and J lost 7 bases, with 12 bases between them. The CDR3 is CASSQTGLGEKLFF. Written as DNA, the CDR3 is TGCGCCAGCAGCCAGACAGGACTCGGTGAAAAACTGTTTTTT.

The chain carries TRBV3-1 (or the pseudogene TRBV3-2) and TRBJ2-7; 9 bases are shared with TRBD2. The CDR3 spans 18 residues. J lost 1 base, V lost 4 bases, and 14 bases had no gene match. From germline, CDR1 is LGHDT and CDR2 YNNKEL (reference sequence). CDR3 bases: TGTGCCAGCAGCCGCGGGTCAGCGGGGGGCCCACCATCCTACGAGCAGTACTTC. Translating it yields CASSRGSAGGPPSYEQYF.